The 31 T cell receptor beta chains below all came from one sample that was sequenced in a study of vaccination effects on CD4 cells after COVID-19. Having been cultured for 10 days, the cells underwent CD4+ T cell isolation. Participants each got two BNT162b2 or mRNA-1273 vaccine doses. Profiled with immunoSEQ multiplex PCR; TCRdb holds only in-frame clones, not every one. The table shows 47,000 or so clones, with 60% to 75% occurring only once. Their target antigens are unknown. The source was CD4+ T cells from PBMCs cultured without peptide, collected after COVID-19 vaccination. These receptors originate from a human donor who received a COVID-19 vaccine.

This sequence joins TRBV18 and TRBJ1-1, with TRBD1 identical over 7 bases. The germline V gene has CDR1 KGHSH and CDR2 LQKENI. This CDR3 region has 14 residues. V lost 0 bases to trimming and J lost 6 bases; unmatched junction nucleotides: 4. The CDR3 region is CASSPPQGLPEAFF. CDR3 in DNA: TGTGCCAGCTCACCACCACAGGGGTTGCCTGAAGCTTTCTTT. The complete variable domain, with remaining parts taken from reference TRBV18 and TRBJ1-1, reads NAGVMQNPRHLVRRRGQEARLRCSPMKGHSHVYWYRQLPEEGLKFMVYLQKENIIDESGMPKERFSAEFPKEGPSILRIQQVVRGDSAAYFCASSPPQGLPEAFFGQGTRLTVV.

This chain connects TRBV10-2 to TRBJ2-6; TRBD2 matches at 7 bases. Trimming at V came to 4 bases and at J to 2 bases, leaving 8 bases not matched to a gene. Germline lookup yields CDR1 WSHSY and CDR2 SAAADI. The CDR3 sequence is 17 residues long. The CDR3 region is CASSGGGGEAGANVLTF. The CDR3 nucleotides read TGCGCCAGCAGTGGGGGTGGGGGGGAAGCTGGGGCCAACGTCCTGACTTTC.

This clone was counted once. This rearrangement joins TRBV7-9 to TRBJ2-3; D perhaps matches TRBD2 (5 bases). Germline V gene data show CDR1 as SEHNR and CDR2 as FQNEAQ (reference sequence). This CDR3 is built from 16 residues. V lost 7 bases and J lost 0, with 17 bases in between. CDR3 region: CASTSRGGRSTDTQYF. Here the CDR3 DNA reads TGTGCCAGCACCTCCCGGGGTGGCAGGAGCACAGATACGCAGTATTTT.

The J gene is TRBJ1-5, the V gene TRBV5-4; 7 nucleotides line up with TRBD1. This CDR3 is 15 amino acids long. V shed 4 bases and J 2 bases; nucleotides not matched to a gene: 6. Germline V lookup: CDR1 SGHNT, CDR2 YYREEE (reference sequence). The CDR3 nucleotides are TGTGCCAGCAGCCTGGAAGGGGGCCGCAATCAGCCCCAGCATTTT. Translation: CASSLEGGRNQPQHF.

V gene TRBV29-1 combines with J gene TRBJ1-2; a weak D match, TRBD1 (6 bases). Per germline, CDR1 SQVTM and CDR2 ANQGSEA. The CDR3 is 13 amino acids. V lost 3 bases, J lost 5 bases, and 13 bases lay in between. The CDR3 loop is CSVELGAVYGYTF. The DNA for the CDR3 is TGCAGCGTTGAGCTGGGGGCGGTATATGGCTACACCTTC.

This clone appeared a few times. The chain combines TRBV7-9 with TRBJ2-1; 11 nucleotides agree with TRBD2. V shed 4 bases, J shed 6 bases, and the junction held 5 bases outside the gene matches. There are 15 residues in the CDR3. CDR1 is SEHNR and CDR2 is FQNEAQ in the germline V gene (reference sequence). CDR3 DNA: TGTGCCAGCAGCTCTATAGCGGGAGGGCCCAATGAGCAGTTCTTC. Translated, it gives CASSSIAGGPNEQFF.

V usage is TRBV25-1 and J usage is TRBJ1-2; unclear D gene. Germline values: CDR1 MGHDK, CDR2 SYGVNS. V dropped 3 bases and J dropped 5 bases, with 7 bases sitting between them. The CDR3 runs to 12 residues. The CDR3: CASSDLGYGYTF. In DNA, the CDR3 is TGTGCCAGCAGTGATCTGGGTTATGGCTACACCTTC.

The J gene is TRBJ1-2, the V gene TRBV6-5, with a tentative D call TRBD1 (5 bases). Between the trimmed V and J ends, which lost 3 bases and 0 bases, there was a span of 11 bases. CDR3 length equals 15 residues. The germline V gene encodes CDR1 MNHEY and CDR2 SVGAGI. The CDR3 protein is CASSYRGAANYGYTF. The CDR3 DNA sequence: TGTGCCAGCAGTTATCGCGGGGCCGCTAACTATGGCTACACCTTC.

The genes are TRBV6-5 and TRBJ2-7, with 7 bases fitting TRBD2. Trimming cost V 2 bases and J 3 bases; bases outside gene matches: 10. CDR3 length: 16 amino acids. Per germline, CDR1 MNHEY and CDR2 SVGAGI. The DNA of the CDR3 is TGTGCCAGCAGTTACCACAGAGCCCGGGACTACTACGAGCAGTACTTC. Translation gives CASSYHRARDYYEQYF.

This chain links TRBV29-1 with TRBJ1-2; D may be TRBD1 (5 bases). V lost 7 bases and J lost 9, with 18 bases in between. This CDR3 comprises 12 residues. The germline CDR1 and CDR2 sequences are SQVTM and ANQGSEA. CDR3 nucleotide sequence: TGCAGCGCCGGGACGGACGACTTCAGCTACACCTTC. Residues: CSAGTDDFSYTF.

The V call is TRBV6-4, the J call TRBJ1-1; TRBD1 is a possible D gene (5 bases). With 2 bases removed from V and 11 bases from J, the gap between germline ends came to 9 bases. Germline V lookup: CDR1 MRHNA, CDR2 SNTAGT. This CDR3 contains 11 residues. Here the CDR3 DNA reads TGTGCCAGCAGTGACGGGGGGTTGGCTTTCTTT. Its translation: CASSDGGLAFF.

This chain joins TRBV7-6 and TRBJ2-4; 9 bases fit TRBD2. The germline gives CDR1 SGHVS, CDR2 FNYEAQ. V gave up 3 bases and J gave up 0 bases; unmatched junction bases: 9. The CDR3 is made up of 18 amino acids. Here the CDR3 reads CASSLGPQRGVAKNIQYF. Here the CDR3 DNA reads TGTGCCAGCAGCTTGGGCCCCCAGCGGGGGGTAGCCAAAAACATTCAGTACTTC. The entire variable domain, with the rest obtained from reference TRBV7-6 and TRBJ2-4, is as follows: GAGVSQSPRYKVTKRGQDVALRCDPISGHVSLYWYRQALGQGPEFLTYFNYEAQQDKSGLPNDRFSAERPEGSISTLTIQRTEQRDSAMYRCASSLGPQRGVAKNIQYFGAGTRLSVL.

The chain combines TRBV5-4 with TRBJ2-3; 15 bases align to TRBD2. Germline lookup yields CDR1 SGHNT and CDR2 YYREEE (reference sequence). The V segment lost 3 bases and the J segment 4 bases; nucleotides outside the gene matches: 6. CDR3 size: 17 residues. CDR3 protein: CASSWTSGGGGSDTQYF. CDR3 nucleotide sequence: TGTGCCAGCAGCTGGACTAGCGGGGGGGGTGGTTCAGATACGCAGTATTTT.

J is TRBJ2-1 and V is TRBV29-1; D gene uncertain. V was shortened by 5 bases and J by 10 bases, with 24 bases between the two germline ends. The CDR3 extends over 15 amino acids. Looked up from germline, CDR1 is SQVTM and CDR2 is ANQGSEA. CDR3 in amino acids: CSVKLTRTGLEEQFF. CDR3 nucleotides: TGCAGCGTTAAACTTACTCGGACCGGCTTGGAGGAGCAGTTCTTC.

The chain uses TRBV7-2 and TRBJ1-2; 7 bases are a match to TRBD1. Germline V gene sequence: CDR1 SGHTA, CDR2 FQGNSA. CDR3 length equals 16 residues. V dropped 5 bases and J dropped 8; count of bases not matched to a gene: 17. In nucleotides, the CDR3 is TGTGCCAGCAGCATTACCCTACGAGACAGGGAGCAGGGCTACACCTTC. The encoded protein is CASSITLRDREQGYTF.

The chain is built from TRBV5-1 and TRBJ1-3; perhaps TRBD1 as D (5 bases). Germline V gene lookup returns CDR1 SGHRS and CDR2 YFSETQ. V dropped 4 bases and J dropped 0 bases, with 11 bases sitting between them. The length of the CDR3 is 15 residues. CDR3 DNA sequence: TGCGCCAGCAGCATGGACACCAGCTCTGGAAACACCATATATTTT. Its translation is CASSMDTSSGNTIYF.

This chain uses TRBV7-9 with TRBJ1-2; 7 bases are a match to TRBD1. The germline V gene encodes CDR1 SEHNR and CDR2 FQNEAQ (reference sequence). The ends lost 5 bases at V and 5 bases at J; junction bases unmatched: 14. CDR3 length: 16 residues. CDR3 protein: CASSADRAPVEYGYTF. CDR3 DNA sequence: TGTGCCAGCAGCGCTGACAGGGCCCCAGTAGAATATGGCTACACCTTC.

This sequence joins TRBV19 and TRBJ1-1; D is undetermined. The CDR3 runs to 14 residues. V lost 1 base, J lost 1 base, and 7 bases lay in between. Germline V gene data show CDR1 as LNHDA and CDR2 as SQIVND (reference sequence). The CDR3 spells CASSIGSKNTEAFF. CDR3 sequence (DNA): TGTGCCAGTAGTATAGGGTCCAAGAACACTGAAGCTTTCTTT. Together with reference TRBV19 and TRBJ1-1, the CDR3 gives the full variable domain: DGGITQSPKYLFRKEGQNVTLSCEQNLNHDAMYWYRQDPGQGLRLIYYSQIVNDFQKGDIAEGYSVSREKKESFPLTVTSAQKNPTAFYLCASSIGSKNTEAFFGQGTRLTVV.

The V and J genes are TRBV2 and TRBJ2-1, with D possibly TRBD2 on 6 matching bases. The CDR3 loop spans 13 amino acids. Between the trimmed V and J ends, which lost 6 bases and 4 bases, there was a span of 10 bases. Germline CDR1 reads SNHLY; CDR2 reads FYNNEI. The CDR3 region is CASSLGLYNEQFF. As DNA, the CDR3 is TGTGCCAGCAGCTTGGGACTTTACAATGAGCAGTTCTTC.

This rearrangement joins TRBV19 to TRBJ1-2, with TRBD1 matching over 7 bases. The J segment lost 2 bases and the V segment lost 4 bases, leaving 4 bases of the junction unmatched. This CDR3 has 14 amino acids. The germline CDR1 and CDR2 sequences are LNHDA and SQIVND (reference sequence). This CDR3 is CASSTSDRNYGYTF. The CDR3 DNA is TGTGCCAGTAGTACTTCGGACAGGAACTATGGCTACACCTTC.

This clone has just a few counts. In nucleotides, the CDR3 is TGCGCCAGCAGCACCCGGGCACAAGGAGGGCGTTCACCCCTCCACTTT. This gives the protein CASSTRAQGGRSPLHF. The chain is built from TRBV5-1 and TRBJ1-6, with unresolved D. This CDR3 region has 16 residues. Trimming stripped 4 bases from V and 9 bases from J, with 20 bases between. Germline V CDR1 and CDR2: SGHRS, YFSETQ.

The genes are TRBV27 and TRBJ2-7; 9 nucleotides align to TRBD1. The germline CDR1 and CDR2 sequences are MNHEY and SMNVEV (reference sequence). The CDR3 is made up of 16 amino acids. Unmatched junction bases numbered 3, after V lost 0 bases and J lost 0 bases. CDR3 amino acids: CASSLSATGGSYEQYF. CDR3 DNA sequence: TGTGCCAGCAGTTTATCCGCGACAGGGGGCTCCTACGAGCAGTACTTC.

The rearrangement links TRBV28 to TRBJ2-1; 9 bases fit TRBD2. V trimming: 4 bases; J trimming: 5 bases; junction bases outside the gene matches: 6. The CDR3 sequence is 15 residues long. Germline CDR1 and CDR2: MDHEN and SYDVKM. This CDR3 is CASSSEAGGHNEQFF. CDR3 in DNA: TGTGCCAGCAGTTCCGAAGCGGGGGGTCACAATGAGCAGTTCTTC.

V and J are TRBV30 and TRBJ2-7; 10 positions match TRBD2. CDR1 GTSNPN and CDR2 SVGIG come from the germline V gene (reference sequence). With V trimmed by 3 bases and J by 4 bases, 9 bases remained unmatched. CDR3 length equals 15 residues. The chain's CDR3 is CAWRTRGLADYEQYF. The DNA for the CDR3 is TGTGCCTGGAGGACTCGTGGACTAGCGGATTACGAGCAGTACTTC.

This clone was seen a few times. This chain links TRBV6-1 with TRBJ1-1; D is ambiguous. The CDR3 has 15 residues. The ends were cut back, 2 bases at V and 4 bases at J, with 14 bases in the middle. Germline-derived CDR1 and CDR2 are MNHNS and SASEGT. Here the CDR3 reads CASSERPLPSTEAFF. CDR3 sequence (DNA): TGTGCCAGCAGTGAAAGACCCCTCCCTAGCACTGAAGCTTTCTTT.

The rearrangement joins TRBV7-9 to TRBJ2-5; D perhaps matches TRBD1 (6 bases). The CDR3 spans 13 residues. Germline V lookup: CDR1 SEHNR, CDR2 FQNEAQ (reference sequence). The V and J ends lost 5 bases and 1 base respectively, with 8 bases between them. The CDR3 sequence: CASSRQAQETQYF. The DNA for the CDR3 is TGTGCCAGCAGCCGACAGGCCCAAGAGACCCAGTACTTC. Drawing the rest from reference TRBV7-9 and TRBJ2-5, the complete variable domain is DTGVSQNPRHKITKRGQNVTFRCDPISEHNRLYWYRQTLGQGPEFLTYFQNEAQLEKSRLLSDRFSAERPKGSFSTLEIQRTEQGDSAMYLCASSRQAQETQYFGPGTRLLVL.

The chain has TRBV7-2 and TRBJ1-2; no definite D call. The germline V and J ends were trimmed by 1 base and 4 bases, with 7 bases remaining between them. CDR3 length: 13 residues. Germline lookup yields CDR1 SGHTA and CDR2 FQGNSA. The CDR3 loop is CASSLGQTYGYTF. CDR3 sequence (DNA): TGTGCCAGCAGCTTAGGGCAGACCTATGGCTACACCTTC.

The chain's CDR3 is CASSLGGGGHYNEQFF. The CDR3 bases are TGTGCCAGCAGCTTAGGGGGAGGTGGGCACTACAATGAGCAGTTCTTC. V gene TRBV7-2 combines with J gene TRBJ2-1; tentative D call: TRBD2 (6 bases). Trimming took 1 base from V and 3 from J, leaving 13 bases between them. Per the germline V gene, CDR1 is SGHTA and CDR2 is FQGNSA. This CDR3 is 16 amino acids long.

The chain has TRBV6-5 and TRBJ1-1; no firm D call. Trimming took off 0 bases at V and 1 base at J, with 9 bases between the two ends. CDR3 length: 15 amino acids. CDR1 is MNHEY and CDR2 is SVGAGI in the germline V gene. The CDR3 DNA reads TGTGCCAGCAGTTACTCCCTCGAAACGAACACTGAAGCTTTCTTT. This gives the protein CASSYSLETNTEAFF.

This clone turned up a few times. The rearrangement links TRBV9 to TRBJ2-4; perhaps TRBD1 as D (5 bases). The CDR3 runs 14 residues. CDR1 and CDR2 (germline): SGDLS, YYNGEE. Trimming took 0 bases from V and 7 from J, leaving 11 bases between them. The CDR3 here is CASSVAQDGNIQYF. CDR3 coding DNA: TGTGCCAGCAGCGTAGCACAGGACGGGAACATTCAGTACTTC.

J is TRBJ1-6 and V is TRBV2; perhaps TRBD1 as D (5 bases). Trimming removed 5 bases at V and 9 bases at J, with 11 bases between. The CDR3 loop spans 13 amino acids. The germline CDR1 and CDR2 sequences are SNHLY and FYNNEI. CDR3 bases: TGTGCCAGCAGTCGGGGGTTCGGTTCACCCCTCCACTTT. Its protein is CASSRGFGSPLHF.